Sequencing of this T cell receptor beta chain was carried out in a study of blood T cell repertoires in COVID-19. Looking at the study overall: From the United States, Italy and Spain came samples of acute and convalescent COVID-19. PBMCs, B-cell-depleted T cells, or T cells provided the cDNA or gDNA that made up the material.

Germline CDR1 is SGHRS and CDR2 is YFSETQ. The germline V and J ends were trimmed by 0 bases and 5 bases, with 17 bases remaining between them. The CDR3 has 16 residues. This table comes from immunoSEQ multiplex PCR, and its TCRdb copy is limited to in-frame clones, with some not included. The sample has some 44,000 clones; over 75% are singletons. The source material was peripheral blood. This TCR derives from a human donor in a cohort sampled during active COVID-19. V usage is TRBV5-1 and J usage is TRBJ2-5; possible D gene TRBD2, 6 bases. The CDR3 sequence: CASSLADLRLGETQYF. The CDR3 bases are TGCGCCAGCAGCTTGGCCGATTTAAGACTAGGGGAGACCCAGTACTTC.